This TCR beta chain appears in the sequencing data of a study of blood T cell repertoires in COVID-19. Study details: Sites across the United States, Italy and Spain contributed samples from acute and convalescent COVID-19. T cells, B-cell-depleted T cells, or PBMCs supplied cDNA or gDNA.

How the authors handled the data: Amplification with reference gene primers provided the estimates of nucleated cell counts. Profiling relied on immunoSEQ multiplex PCR, and the TCRdb table lists in-frame clones only, not all of them. Clonal size and the V and J genes are those of that table, whereas D and trimming came from the DNA. In the table there are roughly 260,000 clones, 90% of which are singletons. The germline V gene encodes CDR1 MGHRA and CDR2 YSYEKL. The CDR3 length is 17 residues. The V end was cut by 2 bases, the J end by 0 bases, with 14 bases between. The sample was peripheral blood. The V and J genes are TRBV4-1 and TRBJ1-3; D is perhaps TRBD1 (6 bases). The sequence came from a woman aged 40 to 50 with acute or convalescent COVID-19. For the CDR3, the DNA is TGCGCCAGCAGCCAACAGGGGCGGTCGAGCTCTGGAAACACCATATATTTT. This sequence encodes CASSQQGRSSSGNTIYF.